This T cell receptor beta chain was profiled in a study of T cell repertoires in ileal Crohn's disease. CDR1 and CDR2 from the germline V gene are LNHDA and SQIVND (reference sequence). This CDR3 has 12 amino acids. V shed 9 bases and J shed 1 base, with 9 bases lying between them. Repertoires were generated with immunoSEQ multiplex PCR, while TCRdb's copy carries only in-frame clones and drops some. The top ten hold 1.2% of the sample, which has about 2,500 clones, around 96% seen once. Adults with ileal or ileocolonic Crohn's disease and an indication for resection were eligible. The chain couples TRBV19 to TRBJ1-1, with a tentative D call TRBD1 (5 bases). Sequencing was done on a sample of ileal tissue. The origin of this receptor is an adult with Crohn's disease. The CDR3 DNA reads as TGTGCCAGCGGCGGGGGGAACACTGAAGCTTTCTTT. Its translation is CASGGGNTEAFF.